A single sample gave rise to the 20 T cell receptor beta chains below, sequenced in a study of molecular identifiers for immune sequencing clone quantification. TCRdb called the PCR reads again in MiXCR, with one record for every CDR3 protein. The sample holds some 650,000 distinct CDR3 sequences, nearly 20% seen once. The material sequenced was naive CD8+ T cells from blood, with Jurkat cell RNA spiked in. Subset specified: FACS-sorted CD8+CD4-CCR7+CD45RA+ naive T cells. The origin of the receptors is a human donor in good health. Some libraries in this study had Jurkat cell RNA spiked in.

The chain uses TRBV6-2 or TRBV6-3 and TRBJ2-3; D gene uncertain. V gave up 5 bases and J gave up 4 bases, with 13 bases separating them. The CDR3 sequence is 14 residues long. The germline gives CDR1 MNHEY, CDR2 SVGEGT. Here the CDR3 reads CASSPGRYADTQYF. The CDR3, as DNA: TGTGCCAGCAGTCCCGGCCGGTACGCAGATACGCAGTATTTT.

A word on this clonotype: The CDR3 carries no conserved terminal phenylalanine or tryptophan, so it likely arises from a read error. The J gene is TRBJ2-7, the V gene TRBV5-6; no clear D. Looked up from germline, CDR1 is SGHDT and CDR2 is YYEEEE. Trimming stripped 0 bases from V and 0 bases from J, with 4 bases between. This CDR3 has 13 residues. The CDR3 DNA follows: TGTGCCAGCAGCTTGGGGGCCTCCTACGAGCAGTACCTC. This codes for CASSLGASYEQYL.

This clonotype was detected many times. The rearrangement uses TRBV11-2 and TRBJ1-1; D not resolved. V dropped 3 bases and J dropped 5 bases, with 10 bases sitting between them. In germline, CDR1 is SGHAT, CDR2 FQNNGV. The CDR3 loop spans 13 amino acids. The CDR3 sequence: CASSLSGRTEAFF. CDR3 DNA sequence: TGTGCCAGCAGCTTGTCCGGGAGGACTGAAGCTTTCTTT.

This clonotype occurred many times. The chain employs TRBV4-1 and TRBJ2-5; maybe TRBD1 (6 bases). V lost 4 bases to trimming and J lost 3 bases, with 12 bases between them. In germline, CDR1 is MGHRA, CDR2 YSYEKL. The CDR3 length is 14 residues. CDR3 DNA: TGCGCCAGCAGCCGAGGGGGTTCAGAAGAGACCCAGTACTTC. Its protein is CASSRGGSEETQYF.

In its sample, this clonotype was seen a few times. This chain connects TRBV7-9 to TRBJ2-1, with 7 bases matching TRBD2. Germline V gives CDR1 SEHNR, CDR2 FQNEAQ (reference sequence). Trimming cost V 5 bases and J 2 bases; bases outside gene matches: 9. This CDR3 contains 16 residues. As DNA, the CDR3 is TGTGCCAGCAGCCCGGGTGGAAGCGGGACCTACAATGAGCAGTTCTTC. Protein: CASSPGGSGTYNEQFF.

A word on this clonotype: A much larger clone lies one base from this, so it may be a read error. The conserved phenylalanine or tryptophan is not found at the CDR3 terminus, so this likely reflects a read error. The chain is built from TRBV5-1 and TRBJ1-2; 9 bases are shared with TRBD1. There are 15 residues in the CDR3. The germline V gene encodes CDR1 SGHRS and CDR2 YFSETQ. The trim removed 3 bases at V and 0 bases at J, leaving 3 bases unmatched. In DNA, the CDR3 is TGCGCCAGCAGCTCGGGACAGGGAGCTAACTATGGCTACACCTCC. Encoded protein: CASSSGQGANYGYTS.

This clonotype was counted many times. This chain connects TRBV7-6 to TRBJ1-5; D is unresolved. CDR3 length: 18 residues. Germline-derived CDR1 and CDR2 are SGHVS and FNYEAQ. V dropped 2 bases and J dropped 3 bases, with 20 bases sitting between them. The CDR3 DNA reads as TGTGCCAGCAGCTTAAACATCGCGGACCCACGGGCCAATCAGCCCCAGCATTTT. This translates into CASSLNIADPRANQPQHF.

This clonotype was seen repeatedly, ten times or more. The chain carries TRBV10-3 and TRBJ2-7; D unclear. This CDR3 has 12 residues. With 8 bases removed from V and 6 bases from J, the gap between germline ends came to 14 bases. Germline V gene sequence: CDR1 ENHRY, CDR2 SYGVKD. CDR3 bases: TGTGCCATCGCCTCCACTGCCACCGAGCAGTACTTC. Its translation is CAIASTATEQYF.

The rearrangement uses TRBV7-9 and TRBJ1-5; 12 bases fit TRBD1. Germline-derived CDR1 and CDR2 are SEHNR and FQNEAQ (reference sequence). CDR3 length: 16 residues. Unmatched junction bases numbered 9, after V lost 5 bases and J lost 7 bases. CDR3 protein: CASSRDRGQEMQPQHF. Written as DNA, the CDR3 is TGTGCCAGCAGCAGGGACAGGGGGCAAGAAATGCAGCCCCAGCATTTT.

The chain uses TRBV3-2 and TRBJ2-5. TRBV3-2 is an annotated pseudogene. The CDR3 extends over 15 amino acids. For the CDR3, the DNA is TGTGCCAGCAGCCAAGGGCAACAGAGCCAAGAGACCCAGTACTTC. Translated: CASSQGQQSQETQYF.

In this sample, this clonotype turned up many times. V and J are TRBV4-1 and TRBJ2-3; possibly TRBD1 for D (5 bases). The CDR3 extends over 16 amino acids. The germline CDR1 and CDR2 sequences are MGHRA and YSYEKL. The germline V and J ends were trimmed by 0 bases and 5 bases, with 15 bases remaining between them. CDR3 sequence (DNA): TGCGCCAGCAGCCAAGAAGGGAAGGGGATGGTAGATACGCAGTATTTT. Its protein product is CASSQEGKGMVDTQYF.

This clonotype has just a few counts. The chain employs TRBV5-6 and TRBJ2-7; D may be TRBD1 (6 bases). Trimming removed 2 bases from V and 5 bases from J, with 14 bases in between. Germline CDR1 reads SGHDT; CDR2 reads YYEEEE. CDR3 length: 14 residues. The CDR3 loop is CASSLSDSHHEQYF. The CDR3 bases are TGTGCCAGCAGCTTATCGGACAGTCACCACGAGCAGTACTTC.

This clonotype was recorded many times. The V gene is TRBV4-3, the J gene TRBJ2-1, with 8 bases aligning to TRBD1. V lost 3 bases to trimming and J lost 7 bases; unmatched junction nucleotides: 5. Germline CDR1 reads LGHNA; CDR2 reads YSLEER. CDR3 length equals 14 residues. CDR3 loop: CASSQVDRDNEQFF. CDR3 in DNA: TGCGCCAGCAGCCAGGTGGACAGGGATAATGAGCAGTTCTTC.

In this sample, this clonotype turned up many times. The chain employs TRBV4-1 and TRBJ1-1; D perhaps matches TRBD1 (6 bases). Trimming pared 2 bases from V and 0 bases from J, leaving 10 bases between. The CDR3 contains 15 residues. Germline-derived CDR1 and CDR2 are MGHRA and YSYEKL. The CDR3 loop is CASSQKDRMNTEAFF. CDR3 sequence (DNA): TGCGCCAGCAGCCAAAAGGACAGAATGAACACTGAAGCTTTCTTT.

This clonotype has at least ten counts. This rearrangement joins TRBV3-1 to TRBJ2-1; perhaps TRBD2 as D (7 bases). CDR3 size: 15 residues. V dropped 1 base and J dropped 9 bases, with 16 bases sitting between them. The V gene's germline CDR1 is LGHDT and CDR2 YNNKEL (reference sequence). The CDR3 spells CASSQAGGPQSEQFF. The CDR3 bases are TGTGCCAGCAGCCAAGCGGGGGGCCCCCAGAGTGAGCAGTTCTTC.

This clonotype has a count of ten or more. This chain uses TRBV7-9 with TRBJ2-2; 7 bases align to TRBD2. V was pared by 8 bases and J by 3 bases, with 9 bases of the junction left unmatched. The CDR3 runs to 15 residues. Germline V lookup: CDR1 SEHNR, CDR2 FQNEAQ (reference sequence). CDR3 sequence (DNA): TGTGCCAGCTTAGAAGCGGGGATCGACACCGGGGAGCTGTTTTTT. It codes for CASLEAGIDTGELFF.

A word on this clonotype: This may arise from a read error, as a much more abundant clone is one base away. This chain uses TRBV6-5 with TRBJ1-5; D not certain. The germline CDR1 and CDR2 sequences are MNHEY and SVGAGI. The CDR3 covers 17 residues. Trimming removed 2 bases at V and 7 bases at J, with 21 bases between. The CDR3 DNA is TGTGCCAGCAGTTACCCGATGCCCGGGCGGTCGTGGCAGCCCCAGCATTTT. Its protein product is CASSYPMPGRSWQPQHF.

In this sample, this clonotype turned up a few times. V usage is TRBV19 and J usage is TRBJ2-3; D tentatively fits TRBD1 or TRBD2 (6 bases each). CDR1 and CDR2 (germline): LNHDA, SQIVND (reference sequence). The CDR3 totals 15 residues. Deletions cut 6 bases from V and 2 bases from J, with 15 bases between. The chain's CDR3 is CASRTVGGHTDTQYF. The CDR3 coding sequence is TGTGCCAGTAGGACGGTTGGGGGGCACACAGATACGCAGTATTTT.

For this clonotype: Just one base apart from a much larger clone, this may be a read error. V is TRBV19 and J is TRBJ2-3, with D perhaps matching TRBD1 (6 bases). Trimming took off 3 bases at V and 1 base at J, with 8 bases between the two ends. This CDR3 has 14 amino acids. The germline V gene encodes CDR1 LNHDA and CDR2 SQIVND (reference sequence). The CDR3 here is CASSMGHGTDTQYF. CDR3 sequence (DNA): TGTGCCAGTAGTATGGGACACGGCACAGATACGCAGTATTTT.

This clonotype was seen repeatedly, ten times or more. The genes are TRBV7-9 and TRBJ2-7; possible D gene TRBD2, 5 bases. Trimming took 5 bases from V and 7 from J, leaving 18 bases between them. Per the germline V gene, CDR1 is SEHNR and CDR2 is FQNEAQ (reference sequence). The CDR3 is 14 residues long. In DNA form, the CDR3 reads TGTGCCAGCAGCCCCCCAGGAGAGGGAAGAGAGCAGTACTTC. It specifies CASSPPGEGREQYF.